This TCR beta chain was sequenced for a study of cytomegalovirus exposure and HLA in healthy donors (TCRdb year 2017). About the full investigation: An earlier analysis of under 600 of the donors reported 250 to 300 Gb of sequence data and some 120 million unique TCR beta sequences from approximately 180 million T cells. Roughly 300 gigabases of sequencing data and approximately 84 million unique TCR sequences were included in an early release covering 500 to 750 HLA-typed donors. Among the roughly 400 genotyped donors, about 83% belonged to the genetic ancestry cluster associated with self-reported Caucasian donors. The study was designed to test whether signatures of past pathogen exposure could be identified by cataloging public T cell receptors. The study used immunosequencing to profile the T cell repertoires of some 600 subjects and linked those repertoires to cytomegalovirus serostatus. Along with the roughly 670-subject first cohort, a separate validation cohort of over a hundred different subjects was used. To predict cytomegalovirus infection status, the study combined high-throughput TCR immunosequencing, statistical association of individual TCRs with disease status, and machine learning. To study patterns of TCR occurrence, a later analysis re-analyzed previously published TCR beta repertoires from hundreds of donors and added high-resolution HLA genotyping. Rather than drawing on any new phenotypic data, the later analysis identified candidate immune exposures from TCR beta sequences and the way those sequences occurred across donors. In an earlier analysis of 587 of the donors, high-throughput TCR beta sequencing was used to judge whether each TCR beta V gene segment behaved as functional or pseudogenic. Donor age, sex, ethnicity and CMV serostatus were compiled together with the repertoire data. A later genetic analysis took genome-wide SNP genotypes for about 55% of the 666 donors and used that subset as a discovery cohort. All discovery cohort repertoires had been generated using a single sequencing platform. HLA typing covered class I and class II loci at four-digit resolution. Typing coverage varied by locus: about 620-630 donors for A, B, C, DRB1 and DQB1; approximately 560 for DQA1; nearly 610 for DPA1; around 450 for DPB1. A few DR-DQ haplotypes were treated as single units for association and clustering because of strong linkage in the cohort. On average, 235,054 unique TCR beta nucleotide sequences were sequenced per donor among 398 genotyped donors of the cohort, with around 19% of those sequences being non-productive. On the study overall, not on this receptor specifically: In the study, some 180 TCR beta chains were listed as associated with cytomegalovirus. In a later analysis, most CMV-associated TCR beta chains were found to appear HLA-restricted, with HLA associations seemingly driven largely by CMV exposure. A later genetic analysis associated a missense DCLRE1C variant with V-gene and J-gene trimming of TCR beta chains, and an independent cohort replicated the association. For the cohort, immune exposure information was limited to CMV serostatus. In a later analysis, the rate of TCR association differed among HLA loci, with DRB1 alleles having the most associated TCRs and HLA-C alleles having the fewest. Roughly 15 rarely observed V segments, including chromosome 9 orphons, were excluded from the earlier analysis of several hundred of the donors because counts were too low. Linkage disequilibrium might explain the correlated functional status among segregating V segments, but an unknown experimental factor could not be ruled out. Because HLA typing was missing for some donors at each locus, association tests included only the typed subset. The classifier was reported to diagnose cytomegalovirus status with high specificity and sensitivity in both the original cohort and the validation cohort. In vitro tests confirmed that a few of the cytomegalovirus-associated TCR beta chains recognize cytomegalovirus antigens. When HLA alleles, especially DR and DQ, strongly co-occurred, TCR associations were difficult to assign to individual alleles. Across donors, most TCR sequences were observed very rarely, whereas some public TCRs were present in many individuals. According to a later analysis, parvovirus B19, influenza, CMV and Epstein-Barr virus appeared linked to several top co-occurrence clusters. Compared with the approximately 600-donor mean, donors in an Asian-associated ancestry cluster had fewer N-insertions in productive TCRs, according to a later genetic analysis. A group of highly shared sequence variants was considered likely to be a technical artifact of the sequencing pipeline. A further reported finding was that TCR beta sequences accurately predicted the HLA-A and HLA-B alleles for most subjects in the first cohort. In an earlier analysis of 587 of the donors, most TCR beta V segments were observed in productive rearrangements about 90% or about 30% of the time, broadly matching IMGT annotations. Only TCR beta chains were sequenced in this cohort, and the absence of alpha or paired-chain data limited detectable features. In a later analysis, HLA-associated TCR beta chains were found to be more clonally expanded and to have lower generation probabilities than equally common non-associated chains. It was suggested by the authors that the approach could potentially be generalized to other disease states and immunological phenotypes. In a later analysis, about 17,000 TCR beta sequences were associated with specific HLA alleles at a false discovery rate of 0.05. The presence/absence analyses assumed that sequencing depth was roughly uniform across donors, and that assumption may not be true.

A word on this clone: The antigen it recognizes is unknown. Per-base quality was not reported, and no clone a single base away is much larger than it.

Library generation was performed with the immunoSEQ multiplex PCR assay. For the multiplex PCR, a mixture combining 60 forward primers for TCR Vbeta segments and 13 reverse primers for TCR Jbeta segments was used. A multiplex PCR assay on genomic DNA amplified the CDR3 region of rearranged TCR beta genes. The Illumina HiSeq System was used to sequence the amplified TCR beta libraries as 87-base-pair reads. The authors' analysis ran thus. Across the 500 to 700 repertoires, a later analysis counted some 80 million unique TCR beta chains, 9 million to 14 million of which were shared by at least two donors. A nearest-neighbor algorithm error-corrected the raw reads and collapsed the reads into unique sequences, merging closely related sequences to remove PCR and sequencing errors. To assign V, D and J gene segments, CDR3 sequences were aligned to IMGT reference sequences. For a sequence to be retained, a match of at least six nucleotides was required to both a V gene segment and a J gene segment. Rearrangements were called productive when the CDR3 lacked stop codons and stayed in frame with V and J; all others were non-productive. CDR3 was defined according to IMGT convention as the region running from the second conserved V-encoded cysteine to the conserved J-encoded phenylalanine. The earlier analysis of about 640 of the donors excluded any sequence lacking an unambiguous match to a single V gene segment. An earlier analysis of under 750 of the donors called V segments functional above 56.7% productive rearrangements and segregating when the between-donor standard deviation exceeded 5%. To diagnose cytomegalovirus status from the catalog of TCR beta chain sequences, a statistical classification framework was built. In a later analysis, TCR nucleotide sequences were compared against IMGT/GENE-DB human TR gene sequences so that V and J genes could be assigned. The TCRdist pipeline was used in a later analysis to assign CDR3 sequences and most-parsimonious VDJ recombination scenarios. In a later analysis, every TCR beta chain was defined by the combination of its CDR3 amino acid sequence and its V-gene family, and reads without a unique V-gene family were dropped. In a later analysis, approximately 590 highly shared, low-generation-probability nucleotide sequences were removed to address suspected cross-contamination and a sequencing artifact. A later analysis calculated a clonal expansion index for each public chain from normalized within-repertoire ranks of inferred template counts. Generation probabilities in a later analysis came from a VDJ recombination model fitted to out-of-frame rearrangements, and those results were checked against IGoR. Hypergeometric tests were used in a later analysis to score TCR-TCR, TCR-HLA and TCR-CMV co-occurrence, with a repertoire-size bias correction applied to the TCR pairs. False discovery rates were estimated in a later analysis by permuting HLA or CMV assignments 20 times. In a later analysis, co-occurring TCRs were grouped with DBSCAN, and TCRdist sequence similarity was added when clustering was performed within HLA-allele-positive subsets. For co-occurrence clustering, repertoires with fewer than 30,000 or more than 120,000 public chains were excluded, along with several repertoires with anomalous nucleotide sharing. TCRdb mirrors the immuneACCESS table, restricted to in-frame sequences. Some clones are absent from its copies; in checked studies, under half trace to an unresolved V gene, and the reason for the others is unknown. That table gives V, J and clone size, and the DNA gave D and trimming. The sample table records over 85,000 clones; around 87% of these occur just once. Of the sample, around 2% is held by the ten largest clones.

The cohort consisted of 666 healthy bone marrow donors. All cohort members were sampled while nominally healthy, although unrecorded immune exposures were likely present. The donor tested CMV seronegative, placing the donor among the 350 or so seronegative members of the cohort. Each donor provided a peripheral blood sample, and peripheral blood mononuclear cells were used for TCR beta sequencing. Genomic DNA extraction from the blood cell samples was performed with the Qiagen DNeasy Blood Extraction Kit. The material sequenced was PBMCs. The sequence derives from a man aged 40-50 years in good health and CMV-seronegative.

The DNA sequence is as follows: TGTGCCAGCAGCCAAGGTGGACAGTCATACGAGCAGTACTTC. The translation is CASSQGGQSYEQYF. The V and J genes are TRBV4-2 and TRBJ2-7; TRBD1 is a weak D gene call, 6 bases matching. As encoded in the germline V gene, CDR1 is LGHNA while CDR2 is YNFKEQ. V lost 1 base and J lost 4 bases; the stretch between them is 11 bases long. There are 14 amino acids in the CDR3, from cysteine to phenylalanine inclusive. CDR3 DNA is the only sequence kept; it has 42 bases, read in frame from the first base.